This entry lists 9 T cell receptor beta chains sequenced from one sample in a study of T cell responses to AZD1222 COVID-19 vaccine. Sequencing was performed with immunoSEQ multiplex PCR; in TCRdb, only in-frame clones are kept and a portion is missing. The sample includes 100,000 or so clones, 88% seen only once; the top ten take roughly 2.7%. The specimen comprised peripheral blood, sampled on day 0 of AZD1222 vaccination. These receptors were collected from an adult in good health.

The V and J genes are TRBV28 and TRBJ1-2, with 8 bases identical to TRBD1. From germline, CDR1 is MDHEN and CDR2 SYDVKM. This CDR3 is built from 14 residues. J was trimmed by 8 bases and V by 5 bases; bases with no gene match: 10. DNA of the CDR3: TGTGCCAGCAGTCCATCCGGGACAGGTATCGGCTACACCTTC. Protein product: CASSPSGTGIGYTF.

The chain uses TRBV18 and TRBJ2-5, with TRBD2 matching 15 bases. J lost 1 base, V lost 3 bases, and 3 bases had no gene match. CDR1 is KGHSH, CDR2 LQKENI, per germline. The CDR3 sequence is 17 residues long. CDR3 nucleotides: TGTGCCAGCTCACCGGGACTAGCGGGGGGAACCCAAGAGACCCAGTACTTC. Its protein product is CASSPGLAGGTQETQYF.

This sequence joins TRBV18 and TRBJ2-1, with D perhaps matching TRBD1 or TRBD2 (5 bases each). CDR3 length: 12 residues. V was cut by 6 bases and J by 4 bases, with 7 bases left in between. The germline gives CDR1 KGHSH, CDR2 LQKENI. CDR3 nucleotides: TGTGCCAGCTCGGGGGATTACAATGAGCAGTTCTTC. This sequence encodes CASSGDYNEQFF. Variable domain in full (rest from reference TRBV18 and TRBJ2-1): NAGVMQNPRHLVRRRGQEARLRCSPMKGHSHVYWYRQLPEEGLKFMVYLQKENIIDESGMPKERFSAEFPKEGPSILRIQQVVRGDSAAYFCASSGDYNEQFFGPGTRLTVL.

The genes are TRBV12-3 or TRBV12-4 and TRBJ1-1; D gene ambiguous. The CDR3 loop spans 12 amino acids. V dropped 0 bases and J dropped 2 bases, with 1 base sitting between them. CDR3 residues: CASSLANTEAFF. The CDR3 nucleotides are TGTGCCAGCAGTTTAGCTAACACTGAAGCTTTCTTT.

The V call is TRBV2, the J call TRBJ2-5; 7 bases align to TRBD2. Germline V gene data show CDR1 as SNHLY and CDR2 as FYNNEI. The CDR3 extends over 10 amino acids. V dropped 8 bases and J dropped 13; count of bases not matched to a gene: 7. The CDR3: CASRLAAWYF. CDR3 in DNA: TGTGCCAGCCGGCTAGCGGCCTGGTACTTC. The full variable domain, its missing parts supplied by reference TRBV2 and TRBJ2-5, is EPEVTQTPSHQVTQMGQEVILRCVPISNHLYFYWYRQILGQKVEFLVSFYNNEISEKSEIFDDQFSVERPDGSNFTLKIRSTKLEDSAMYFCASRLAAWYFGPGTRLLVL.

The chain recombines TRBV14 with TRBJ1-6; no clear D. In germline, CDR1 is SGHDN, CDR2 FVKESK. The CDR3 sequence is 16 residues long. V was clipped by 0 bases and J by 7 bases, with 13 bases between them. CDR3: CASSQDRGFINSPLHF. In DNA, the CDR3 is TGTGCCAGCAGCCAAGACCGCGGGTTTATCAATTCACCCCTCCACTTT.

CDR3 sequence reads: CASSQRADSSYEQYF. In DNA, the CDR3 is TGTGCCAGCAGCCAAAGGGCGGACAGTTCCTACGAGCAGTACTTC. This sequence joins TRBV11-2 and TRBJ2-7; a possible D gene is TRBD1 (6 bases). This CDR3 is 15 amino acids long. V was cut by 5 bases and J by 1 base, with 15 bases left in between. Germline CDR1 is SGHAT and CDR2 is FQNNGV. The full variable domain, rest sourced from reference TRBV11-2 and TRBJ2-7, is EAGVAQSPRYKIIEKRQSVAFWCNPISGHATLYWYQQILGQGPKLLIQFQNNGVVDDSQLPKDRFSAERLKGVDSTLKIQPAKLEDSAVYLCASSQRADSSYEQYFGPGTRLTVT.

The rearrangement joins TRBV10-3 to TRBJ1-1; possibly TRBD1 for D (5 bases). The CDR3 spans 14 residues. V lost 4 bases, J lost 0 bases, and 9 bases lay in between. The V gene's germline CDR1 is ENHRY and CDR2 SYGVKD. CDR3: CAISGRGMNTEAFF. The CDR3 DNA reads TGTGCCATCAGTGGAAGGGGAATGAACACTGAAGCTTTCTTT.

The rearrangement joins TRBV19 to TRBJ1-1; D gene uncertain. CDR3 length equals 13 residues. V was pared by 5 bases and J by 0 bases, with 7 bases between. Germline loops: CDR1 LNHDA, CDR2 SQIVND (reference sequence). As DNA, the CDR3 is TGTGCCAGTAGTCACACCTTGAACACTGAAGCTTTCTTT. It is translated as CASSHTLNTEAFF.